Shown below are 2 T cell receptor beta chains from a single sample sequenced in a study of T cells in tuberculosis (dated by TCRdb to between 2017 and 2018). Preparation of the library involved the immunoSEQ multiplex PCR assay. TCRdb retrieved this table from immuneACCESS and kept in-frame rearrangements only. Not all clones are present; in checked studies, unresolved V genes account for under half, and no reason is known for the remainder. Counted in this sample were over 25,000 clones; nearly 90% of them appeared once. The leading ten clones occupy roughly 6.1% of the sample. Sample: PBMCs. The source of these receptors is a donor aged 10-30 years with latent tuberculosis or without tuberculosis infection.

V is TRBV7-9 and J is TRBJ1-1; D is perhaps TRBD1 (5 bases). Germline CDR1 reads SEHNR; CDR2 reads FQNEAQ (reference sequence). Trimming pared 3 bases from V and 4 bases from J, leaving 12 bases between. This CDR3 region has 14 residues. The CDR3 DNA sequence: TGTGCCAGCAGCTTTGGGCAGGGTGGCACTGAAGCTTTCTTT. Translated, it gives CASSFGQGGTEAFF. Looking up the rest from reference TRBV7-9 and TRBJ1-1 gives the full variable domain: DTGVSQNPRHKITKRGQNVTFRCDPISEHNRLYWYRQTLGQGPEFLTYFQNEAQLEKSRLLSDRFSAERPKGSFSTLEIQRTEQGDSAMYLCASSFGQGGTEAFFGQGTRLTVV.

J is TRBJ2-7 and V is TRBV2; TRBD2 is a possible D gene (6 bases). Germline V gives CDR1 SNHLY, CDR2 FYNNEI. This CDR3 has 14 residues. Trimming cost V 5 bases and J 2 bases, with 13 bases left between them. The CDR3 protein is CASSYAGLPYEQYF. The DNA of the CDR3 is TGTGCCAGCAGTTACGCGGGACTCCCCTACGAGCAGTACTTC.